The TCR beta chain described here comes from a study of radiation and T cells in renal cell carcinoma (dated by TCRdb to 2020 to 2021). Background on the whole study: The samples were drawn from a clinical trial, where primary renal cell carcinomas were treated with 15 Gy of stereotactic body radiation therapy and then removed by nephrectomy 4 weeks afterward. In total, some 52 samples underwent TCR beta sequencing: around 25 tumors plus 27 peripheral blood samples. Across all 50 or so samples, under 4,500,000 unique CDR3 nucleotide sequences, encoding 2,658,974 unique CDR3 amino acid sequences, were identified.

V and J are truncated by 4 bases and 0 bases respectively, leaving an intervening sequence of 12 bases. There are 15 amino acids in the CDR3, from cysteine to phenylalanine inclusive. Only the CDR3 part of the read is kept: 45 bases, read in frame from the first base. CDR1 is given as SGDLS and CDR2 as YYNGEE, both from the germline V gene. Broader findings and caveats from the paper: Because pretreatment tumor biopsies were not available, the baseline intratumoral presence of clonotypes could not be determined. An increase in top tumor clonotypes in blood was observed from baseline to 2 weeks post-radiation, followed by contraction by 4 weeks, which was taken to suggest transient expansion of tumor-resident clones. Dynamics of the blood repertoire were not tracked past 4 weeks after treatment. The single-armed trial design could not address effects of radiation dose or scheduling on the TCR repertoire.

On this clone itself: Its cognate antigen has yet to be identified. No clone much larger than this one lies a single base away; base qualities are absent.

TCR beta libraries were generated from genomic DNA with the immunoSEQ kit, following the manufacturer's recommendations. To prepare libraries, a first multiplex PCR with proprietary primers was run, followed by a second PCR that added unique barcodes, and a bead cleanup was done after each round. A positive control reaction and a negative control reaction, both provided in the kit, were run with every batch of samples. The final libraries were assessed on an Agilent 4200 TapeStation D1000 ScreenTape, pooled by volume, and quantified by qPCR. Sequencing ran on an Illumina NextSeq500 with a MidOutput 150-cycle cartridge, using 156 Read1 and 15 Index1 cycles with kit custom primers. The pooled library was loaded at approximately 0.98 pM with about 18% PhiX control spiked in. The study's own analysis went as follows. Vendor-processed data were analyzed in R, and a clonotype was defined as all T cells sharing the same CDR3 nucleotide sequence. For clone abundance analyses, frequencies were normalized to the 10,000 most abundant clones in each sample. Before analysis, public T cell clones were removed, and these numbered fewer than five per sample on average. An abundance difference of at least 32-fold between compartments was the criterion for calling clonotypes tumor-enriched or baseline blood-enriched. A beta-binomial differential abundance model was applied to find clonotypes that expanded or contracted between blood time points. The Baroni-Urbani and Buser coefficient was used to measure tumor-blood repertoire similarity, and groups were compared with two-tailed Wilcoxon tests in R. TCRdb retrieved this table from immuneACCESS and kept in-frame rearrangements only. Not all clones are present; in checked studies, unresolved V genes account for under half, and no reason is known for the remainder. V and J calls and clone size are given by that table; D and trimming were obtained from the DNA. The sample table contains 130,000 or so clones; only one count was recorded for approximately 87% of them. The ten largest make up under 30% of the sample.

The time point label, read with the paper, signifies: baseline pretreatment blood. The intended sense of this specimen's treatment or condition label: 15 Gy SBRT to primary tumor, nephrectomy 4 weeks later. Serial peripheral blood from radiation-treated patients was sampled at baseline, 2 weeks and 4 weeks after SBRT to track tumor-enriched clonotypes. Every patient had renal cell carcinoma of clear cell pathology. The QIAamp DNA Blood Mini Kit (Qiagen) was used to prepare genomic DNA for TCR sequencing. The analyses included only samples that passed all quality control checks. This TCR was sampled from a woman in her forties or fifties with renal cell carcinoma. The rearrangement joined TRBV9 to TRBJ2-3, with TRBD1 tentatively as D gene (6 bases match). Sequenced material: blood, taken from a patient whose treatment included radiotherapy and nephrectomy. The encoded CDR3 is CASSIRQVSTDTQYF. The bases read TGTGCCAGCAGCATCCGACAGGTTAGCACAGATACGCAGTATTTT.